Sequencing of this T cell receptor (beta chain) was carried out in a study of spatial heterogeneity in lung cancer. For the study at large: Alpha-chain detections were consistently fewer than beta-chain detections among the sequences. Each unique TCR and UMI combination was seen more than ten times on average in raw reads.

This clonotype was observed a few times. Each CDR3 protein gets one entry after TCRdb re-called the 5' RACE reads with MiXCR. The table has about 6,600 distinct CDR3 sequences, about 17% seen once; the top ten hold 16%. Sample time point: sample taken at primary tumor resection. The donors were 72 patients with non-small cell lung cancer that was early-stage and untreated. V shed 6 bases and J 0 bases; nucleotides not matched to a gene: 7. This CDR3 is built from 14 residues. Germline V gene data show CDR1 as DFQATT and CDR2 as SNEGSKA (reference sequence). This chain links TRBV20-1 with TRBJ2-7, with 8 bases matching TRBD2. Material: normal lung tissue next to the tumor, obtained at surgery. The source of this sequence is a male donor with early-stage non-small cell lung cancer. The CDR3 protein is CSAPTSGSSYEQYF. DNA for the CDR3: TGCAGTGCACCCACTAGCGGTAGCTCCTACGAGCAGTACTTC.